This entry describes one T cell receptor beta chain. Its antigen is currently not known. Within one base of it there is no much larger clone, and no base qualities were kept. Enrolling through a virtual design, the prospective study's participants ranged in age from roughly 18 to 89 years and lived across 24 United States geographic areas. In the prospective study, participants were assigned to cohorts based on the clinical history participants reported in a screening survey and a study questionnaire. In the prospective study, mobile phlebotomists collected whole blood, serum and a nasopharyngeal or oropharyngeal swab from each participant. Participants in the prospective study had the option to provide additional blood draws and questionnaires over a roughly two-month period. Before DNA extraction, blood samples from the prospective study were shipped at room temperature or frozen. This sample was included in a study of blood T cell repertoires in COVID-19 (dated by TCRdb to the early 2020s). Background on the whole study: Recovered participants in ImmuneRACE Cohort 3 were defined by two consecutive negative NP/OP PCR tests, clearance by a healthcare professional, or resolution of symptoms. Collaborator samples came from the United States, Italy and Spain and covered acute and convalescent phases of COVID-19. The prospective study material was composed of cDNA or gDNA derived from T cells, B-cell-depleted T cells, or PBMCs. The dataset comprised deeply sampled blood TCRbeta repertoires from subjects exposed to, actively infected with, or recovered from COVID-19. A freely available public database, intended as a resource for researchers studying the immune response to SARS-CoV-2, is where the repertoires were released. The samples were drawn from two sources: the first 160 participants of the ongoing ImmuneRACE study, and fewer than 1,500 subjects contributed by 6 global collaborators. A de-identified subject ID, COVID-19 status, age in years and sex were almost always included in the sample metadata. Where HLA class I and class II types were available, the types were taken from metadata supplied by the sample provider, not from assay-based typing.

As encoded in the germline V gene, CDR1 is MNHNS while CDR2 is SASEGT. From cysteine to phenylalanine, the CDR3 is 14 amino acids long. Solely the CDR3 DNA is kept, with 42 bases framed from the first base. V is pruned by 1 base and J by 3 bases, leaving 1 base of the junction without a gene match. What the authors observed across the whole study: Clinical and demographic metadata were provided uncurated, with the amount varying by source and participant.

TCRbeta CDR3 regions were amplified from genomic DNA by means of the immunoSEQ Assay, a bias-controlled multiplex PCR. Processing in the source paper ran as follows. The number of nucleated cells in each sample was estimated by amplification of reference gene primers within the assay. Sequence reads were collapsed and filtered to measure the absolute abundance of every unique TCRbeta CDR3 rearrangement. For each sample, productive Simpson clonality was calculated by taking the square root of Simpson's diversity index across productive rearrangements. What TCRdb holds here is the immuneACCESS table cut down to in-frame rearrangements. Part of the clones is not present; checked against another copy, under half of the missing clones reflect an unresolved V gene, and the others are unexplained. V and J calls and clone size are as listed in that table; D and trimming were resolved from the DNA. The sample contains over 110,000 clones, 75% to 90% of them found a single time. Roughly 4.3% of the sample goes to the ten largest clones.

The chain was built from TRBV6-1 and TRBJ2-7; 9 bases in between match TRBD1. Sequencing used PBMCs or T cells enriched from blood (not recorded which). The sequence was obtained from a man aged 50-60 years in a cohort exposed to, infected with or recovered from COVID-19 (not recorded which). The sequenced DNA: TGTGCCAGCAGTGAAGGGACAGGGGACTACGAGCAGTACTTC. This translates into CASSEGTGDYEQYF.